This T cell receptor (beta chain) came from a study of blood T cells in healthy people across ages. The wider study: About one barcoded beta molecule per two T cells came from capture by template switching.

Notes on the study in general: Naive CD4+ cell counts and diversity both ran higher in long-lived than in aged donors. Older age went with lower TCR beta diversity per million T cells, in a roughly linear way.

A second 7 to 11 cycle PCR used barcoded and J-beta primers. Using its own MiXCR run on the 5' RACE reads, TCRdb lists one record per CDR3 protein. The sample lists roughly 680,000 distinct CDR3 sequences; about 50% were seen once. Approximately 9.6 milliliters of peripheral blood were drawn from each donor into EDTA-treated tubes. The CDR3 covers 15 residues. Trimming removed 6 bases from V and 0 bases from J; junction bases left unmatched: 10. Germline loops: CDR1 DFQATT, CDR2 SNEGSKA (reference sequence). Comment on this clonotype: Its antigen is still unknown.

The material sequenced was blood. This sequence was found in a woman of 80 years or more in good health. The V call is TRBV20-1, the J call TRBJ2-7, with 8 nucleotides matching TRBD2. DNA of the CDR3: TGCAGTGCCCAACCCCTAGCGGGTTACTCCTACGAGCAGTACTTC. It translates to CSAQPLAGYSYEQYF.